This T cell receptor beta chain stems from a study of blood T cells in healthy people across ages. Overall study findings and caveats: Total diversity from one million sequenced T cells was likely underestimated. Both higher diversity and more naive CD4+ cells marked long-lived donors when set against aged donors.

A second PCR of roughly 7 to 11 cycles used a sample-barcoded 5' primer and a J-beta primer mix. TCRdb re-called the 5' RACE reads through MiXCR, storing one row per CDR3 protein. The data show approximately 810,000 distinct CDR3 sequences, more than 25% seen once. In germline, CDR1 is WNHNN, CDR2 SYGVQD (reference sequence). Trimming removed 2 bases at V and 5 bases at J, with 15 bases between. CDR3 length: 15 residues. For this clonotype: The antigen is unknown.

The chain uses TRBV10-1 and TRBJ1-2, with TRBD1 as a possible D gene (5 bases). Sequencing was done on a sample of blood. This TCR was recovered from a woman of 80 years or more in good health. The CDR3 DNA follows: TGCGCCAGCAGTGAGAAAGGGGAACTTTCGTATGGCTACACCTTC. It yields the protein CASSEKGELSYGYTF.